The 21 T cell receptor beta chains below were found in one sample sequenced in a study of beta chain features in type 1 diabetes. These receptors' antigens are unknown. Study-wide results and limits: For Type 1 diabetes patients, all four CD4+ subsets carried TCRB CDR3s that were moderately but significantly shorter.

Every isolated RNA sample was fully reverse transcribed, so sequencing captured expressed TCRB transcripts. Profiling relied on immunoSEQ multiplex PCR, and the TCRdb table lists in-frame clones only, not all of them. The sample holds fewer than 200,000 clones, about a tenth seen once. Sequenced: central memory CD4+ T cells from blood. These receptors came from a man aged 25-45 years with type 1 diabetes.

The chain combines TRBV5-1 with TRBJ2-1; 9 bases map to TRBD2. Germline CDR1 SGHRS, CDR2 YFSETQ. V dropped 6 bases and J dropped 9; count of bases not matched to a gene: 13. This CDR3 is 15 amino acids long. CDR3 protein: CASTSTAGGPGEQFF. CDR3 nucleotide sequence: TGCGCCAGCACCTCAACTGCGGGAGGGCCGGGTGAGCAGTTCTTC.

The rearrangement links TRBV4-1 to TRBJ2-7, with 7 bases that match TRBD1. Losses at the gene ends were 5 bases for V and 6 bases for J; bases not matched to a gene: 22. CDR1 MGHRA and CDR2 YSYEKL come from the germline V gene. The CDR3 is made up of 18 amino acids. In DNA form, the CDR3 reads TGCGCCAGCAGCACGTCGACAGGGTTTCTAGCTCTGCCCAGCGAGCAGTACTTC. This gives the protein CASSTSTGFLALPSEQYF.

The CDR3: CASSQDDRSWGQPSSGANVLTF. The CDR3 coding sequence is TGTGCCAGCAGCCAAGATGATAGGAGTTGGGGCCAACCAAGCTCTGGGGCCAACGTCCTGACTTTC. The chain recombines TRBV4-2 with TRBJ2-6, with TRBD1 as a possible D gene (5 bases). Germline CDR1 reads LGHNA; CDR2 reads YNFKEQ. V was clipped by 0 bases and J by 0 bases, with 24 bases between them. The CDR3 is 22 amino acids.

V gene TRBV4-3 combines with J gene TRBJ2-5; TRBD1 might be the D (5 bases). Trimming removed 0 bases at V and 4 bases at J, with 15 bases between. This CDR3 spans 16 amino acids. Germline lookup yields CDR1 LGHNA and CDR2 YSLEER. The CDR3 DNA reads TGCGCCAGCAGCCAAGATCCGTACAGGTCAGGAGAGACCCAGTACTTC. Translation: CASSQDPYRSGETQYF.

The rearrangement links TRBV25-1 to TRBJ2-1, with 9 bases that match TRBD2. V was pared by 8 bases and J by 3 bases, with 5 bases of the junction left unmatched. Germline V gene data show CDR1 as MGHDK and CDR2 as SYGVNS. CDR3 length: 14 residues. The CDR3: CASALAGDYNEQFF. DNA for the CDR3: TGTGCCAGCGCACTAGCGGGCGACTACAATGAGCAGTTCTTC.

The J gene is TRBJ2-7, the V gene TRBV7-8, with a weak D call TRBD1 (6 bases). V was clipped by 3 bases and J by 6 bases, with 15 bases between them. Germline values: CDR1 SGHVS, CDR2 FQNEAQ. This CDR3 comprises 14 residues. The CDR3 sequence: CASSLALGASEQYF. The CDR3 DNA follows: TGTGCCAGCAGCTTGGCTTTGGGGGCGAGCGAGCAGTACTTC.

This clone occurred a few times. The chain carries TRBV6-1 and TRBJ2-3; 15 nucleotides match TRBD2. The germline V gene encodes CDR1 MNHNS and CDR2 SASEGT. V was clipped by 0 bases and J by 7 bases; unmatched bases: 2. The CDR3 runs 16 residues. CDR3 DNA sequence: TGTGCCAGCAGTGAAGCGGGGACTAGCGGGAGGAATACGCAGTATTTT. It yields the protein CASSEAGTSGRNTQYF.

The chain is built from TRBV5-1 and TRBJ1-1; D unresolved. The CDR3 is 14 amino acids. Germline V lookup: CDR1 SGHRS, CDR2 YFSETQ. V was trimmed by 4 bases and J by 5 bases, leaving 15 bases between them. The CDR3 sequence: CASSIDPGGTEAFF. In DNA form, the CDR3 reads TGCGCCAGCAGCATTGACCCAGGAGGGACTGAAGCTTTCTTT.

V gene TRBV5-1 combines with J gene TRBJ2-2; 8 positions agree with TRBD2. The germline V gene has CDR1 SGHRS and CDR2 YFSETQ. The CDR3 extends over 14 amino acids. The trim removed 4 bases at V and 5 bases at J, leaving 4 bases unmatched. The chain's CDR3 is CASSRGLGTGELFF. CDR3 bases: TGCGCCAGCAGCAGGGGACTAGGGACCGGGGAGCTGTTTTTT.

The chain employs TRBV6-1 and TRBJ1-5, with 11 bases aligning to TRBD1. The V gene end was trimmed by 3 bases and the J gene end by 1 base; junction bases not matched to a gene: 8. This CDR3 has 18 amino acids. Germline CDR1 and CDR2: MNHNS and SASEGT. This CDR3 is CASSDRTGTGGSNQPQHF. CDR3 in DNA: TGTGCCAGCAGTGATCGCACCGGGACAGGGGGAAGCAATCAGCCCCAGCATTTT.

This clone was detected only a few times. The chain combines TRBV4-2 with TRBJ1-2; no reliable D call. Trimming removed 5 bases from V and 5 bases from J, with 12 bases in between. The CDR3 has 13 residues. Germline V gene lookup returns CDR1 LGHNA and CDR2 YNFKEQ. CDR3 nucleotides: TGTGCCAGCAGCTTGGAGGTTCTTTATGGCTACACCTTC. Its translation: CASSLEVLYGYTF.

This clone was seen a handful of times. The V and J genes are TRBV5-8 and TRBJ1-5; D is ambiguous. The germline V and J ends were trimmed by 0 bases and 10 bases, with 14 bases remaining between them. The CDR3 loop spans 14 amino acids. Germline loops: CDR1 SGHTS, CDR2 YDEGEE. The CDR3 region has the DNA TGTGCCAGCAGCTTGGCCGGTAACTTATTTCCCCAGCATTTT. Translation gives CASSLAGNLFPQHF.

In this sample, this clone turned up many times. The V call is TRBV28, the J call TRBJ2-7; D perhaps matches TRBD2 (6 bases). V dropped 3 bases and J dropped 6 bases, with 9 bases sitting between them. This CDR3 spans 12 amino acids. Germline V gene sequence: CDR1 MDHEN, CDR2 SYDVKM. The CDR3 loop reads CASSFRLGEQYF. CDR3 DNA: TGTGCCAGCAGTTTCCGACTAGGCGAGCAGTACTTC.

The V and J genes are TRBV19 and TRBJ2-1, with D possibly matching TRBD1 (6 bases). Trimming took off 5 bases at V and 6 bases at J, with 17 bases between the two ends. Germline loops: CDR1 LNHDA, CDR2 SQIVND (reference sequence). The CDR3 spans 15 residues. For the CDR3, the DNA is TGTGCCAGTAGTCAACGGGGCCGAGGGGGCAATGAGCAGTTCTTC. Translating gives CASSQRGRGGNEQFF.

J is TRBJ2-5 and V is TRBV7-9; 11 bases match TRBD2. The CDR3 length is 16 residues. Trimming at V came to 1 base and at J to 3 bases, leaving 4 bases not matched to a gene. The germline V gene has CDR1 SEHNR and CDR2 FQNEAQ (reference sequence). The CDR3 sequence is CASSLGATSGEETQYF. The CDR3 bases are TGTGCCAGCAGCTTAGGGGCGACTAGCGGGGAAGAGACCCAGTACTTC.

The V gene is TRBV4-1, the J gene TRBJ2-6; no reliable D call. Germline V gene data show CDR1 as MGHRA and CDR2 as YSYEKL. V lost 3 bases, J lost 2 bases, and 5 bases lay in between. The CDR3 runs 14 residues. For the CDR3, the DNA is TGCGCCAGCAGCCATTTAGCTGGGGCCAACGTCCTGACTTTC. As protein: CASSHLAGANVLTF.

In DNA, the CDR3 is TGCGCCAGCAGCCAAGATCCCCGGGCGGGTCCATACATTCAGTACTTC. It yields the protein CASSQDPRAGPYIQYF. The rearrangement joins TRBV4-3 to TRBJ2-4, with a weak D call TRBD2 (5 bases). CDR3 length: 16 residues. Trimming pared 0 bases from V and 8 bases from J, leaving 17 bases between. Germline CDR1 reads LGHNA; CDR2 reads YSLEER.

This chain connects TRBV5-5 to TRBJ2-5, with TRBD2 matching 7 bases. With 2 bases clipped from V and 2 bases from J, the junction kept 9 bases outside the gene matches. The germline V gene encodes CDR1 SGHKS and CDR2 YYEKEE (reference sequence). The CDR3 has 16 amino acids. The CDR3 reads CASSFFGTTSQETQYF. The DNA of the CDR3 is TGTGCCAGCAGCTTCTTTGGGACTACCTCGCAAGAGACCCAGTACTTC.

Only a few counts were recorded for this clone. CDR3 sequence: CASSQLAGVRETQYF. Written as DNA, the CDR3 is TGTGCCAGCAGCCAACTAGCGGGAGTGAGGGAGACCCAGTACTTC. The chain carries TRBV7-3 and TRBJ2-5, with 11 bases that match TRBD2. Germline CDR1 is SGHTA and CDR2 is FQGTGA. After removal of 5 bases from V and 5 bases from J, the junction contained 7 bases not matched to a gene. CDR3 length: 15 amino acids.

This clone was seen more than once but under ten times. The rearrangement links TRBV29-1 to TRBJ1-4, with no clear D. Between the trimmed V and J ends, which lost 7 bases and 0 bases, there was a span of 15 bases. This CDR3 comprises 15 residues. CDR1 is SQVTM, CDR2 ANQGSEA, per germline. This CDR3 is CSATQTRSTNEKLFF. The CDR3 DNA is TGCAGCGCTACACAGACACGATCAACTAATGAAAAACTGTTTTTT.

The V call is TRBV9, the J call TRBJ2-7, with D unresolved. The germline V and J ends were trimmed by 4 bases and 0 bases, with 14 bases remaining between them. The CDR3 length is 15 residues. From germline, CDR1 is SGDLS and CDR2 YYNGEE. Written as DNA, the CDR3 is TGTGCCAGCAGCCCCCCTGATGCAGACTCCTACGAGCAGTACTTC. Its protein product is CASSPPDADSYEQYF.